These 8 T cell receptor beta chains originate from one sample sequenced in a study of blood T cell repertoires in COVID-19. Only in-frame clones appear in the TCRdb table, and some are missing; sequencing was by immunoSEQ multiplex PCR. This sample has fewer than 200,000 clones, with under 85% found just once. Source material: PBMCs or T cells enriched from blood (not recorded which). These receptors came from a man aged 45-65 years who had recovered from COVID-19.

This clone was counted once. CDR3 amino acids: CASSVTTGGLNEQYF. The CDR3 nucleotides are TGTGCCAGCAGCGTTACCACGGGGGGGCTAAACGAGCAGTACTTC. The chain links TRBV5-8 to TRBJ2-7; 8 bases line up with TRBD2. The CDR3 is 15 residues long. V dropped 4 bases and J dropped 5; count of bases not matched to a gene: 11. Germline CDR1 and CDR2: SGHTS and YDEGEE.

This sequence joins TRBV30 and TRBJ1-5; D might be TRBD1 (6 bases). Looked up from germline, CDR1 is GTSNPN and CDR2 is SVGIG (reference sequence). The CDR3 loop spans 14 amino acids. Trimming left V 3 bases short and J 1 base short, with 10 bases between. The CDR3 loop reads CAWSHQGSNQPQHF. The CDR3 nucleotides are TGTGCCTGGAGCCACCAGGGGAGCAATCAGCCCCAGCATTTT.

This rearrangement joins TRBV29-1 to TRBJ1-1; possibly TRBD1 for D (6 bases). The CDR3 totals 13 residues. With 7 bases removed from V and 0 bases from J, the gap between germline ends came to 12 bases. Germline-derived CDR1 and CDR2 are SQVTM and ANQGSEA. CDR3 in DNA: TGCAGCGGCTACAGGGTTATGAACACTGAAGCTTTCTTT. Protein sequence: CSGYRVMNTEAFF.

The rearrangement links TRBV3-1 (or the pseudogene TRBV3-2) to TRBJ2-5, with 9 bases that match TRBD1. With 2 bases clipped from V and 5 bases from J, the junction kept 6 bases outside the gene matches. The CDR3 loop spans 15 amino acids. Germline assignment: CDR1 LGHDT and CDR2 YNNKEL (reference sequence). The CDR3 region is CASSQSQGAWETQYF. The CDR3 DNA sequence: TGTGCCAGCAGCCAATCACAGGGGGCTTGGGAGACCCAGTACTTC.

This chain connects TRBV10-3 to TRBJ2-1; 7 positions match TRBD1. Germline-derived CDR1 and CDR2 are ENHRY and SYGVKD. The length of the CDR3 is 16 residues. J was trimmed by 3 bases and V by 3 bases; bases with no gene match: 8. CDR3 bases: TGTGCCATCAGTGACCAGAGACAGGGCATCTACAATGAGCAGTTCTTC. It translates to CAISDQRQGIYNEQFF.

The chain has TRBV19 and TRBJ2-5, with D possibly TRBD1 on 5 matching bases. Trimming cost V 6 bases and J 5 bases, with 13 bases left between them. Germline CDR1 reads LNHDA; CDR2 reads SQIVND (reference sequence). The CDR3 is made up of 13 amino acids. CDR3 amino acids: CASRPRGAETQYF. The DNA for the CDR3 is TGTGCCAGTAGACCCCGTGGGGCCGAGACCCAGTACTTC.

J is TRBJ2-5 and V is TRBV9, with a weak D call TRBD1 (6 bases). CDR3 length: 15 residues. V was clipped by 1 base and J by 3 bases, with 13 bases between them. Germline V gene lookup returns CDR1 SGDLS and CDR2 YYNGEE. The CDR3 is CASSVSGTIEETQYF. The CDR3 region has the DNA TGTGCCAGCAGCGTATCCGGGACAATTGAAGAGACCCAGTACTTC.

The chain joins TRBV3-1 (or the pseudogene TRBV3-2) to TRBJ1-4; no reliable D call. V was shortened by 0 bases and J by 10 bases, with 18 bases between the two germline ends. This CDR3 contains 16 residues. CDR1 and CDR2 (germline): LGHDT, YNNKEL (reference sequence). The CDR3 sequence is CASSQDLEGGLRKLFF. For the CDR3, the DNA is TGTGCCAGCAGCCAAGATCTCGAGGGAGGCTTACGAAAACTGTTTTTT.